This T cell receptor beta chain was sequenced for a study of OX40 agonist ivuxolimab in advanced cancers. Study observations and caveats: At 0.1 to 3.0 mg/kg, CD4+ and CD8+ blood T cells expanded clonally by week 6.

Concerning this clone itself: The target antigen is unknown.

The CDR3 contains 12 residues. Per the germline V gene, CDR1 is WSHSY and CDR2 is SAAADI. Losses at the gene ends were 6 bases for V and 6 bases for J; bases not matched to a gene: 5. The repertoire was sequenced with immunoSEQ multiplex PCR; TCRdb's copy has only in-frame clones and lacks some. The data hold around 30,000 clones, with 89% observed a single time. Here the sequenced sample was CD4+ or CD8+ T cells sorted from blood, taken in a trial of the OX40 agonist ivuxolimab. The chain has TRBV10-2 and TRBJ2-7; 7 nucleotides align to TRBD1. This clonotype was sampled from an adult with an advanced solid tumor such as melanoma, head and neck, liver or kidney cancer. CDR3 bases: TGCGCCAGCAGGACAGGGTGGGGCGAGCAGTACTTC. Protein product: CASRTGWGEQYF.